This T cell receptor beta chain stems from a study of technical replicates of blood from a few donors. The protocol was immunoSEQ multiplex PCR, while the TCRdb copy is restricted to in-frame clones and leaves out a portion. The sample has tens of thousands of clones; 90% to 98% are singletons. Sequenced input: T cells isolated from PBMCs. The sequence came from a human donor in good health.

This chain's CDR3 is CASSRAREAFF. CDR3 in DNA: TGTGCCAGCAGCCGTGCGAGGGAAGCTTTCTTT. The J gene is TRBJ1-1, the V gene TRBV11-3; D gene unclear. Germline V gives CDR1 SGHNT, CDR2 YENEEA. Trimming left V 5 bases short and J 8 bases short, with 9 bases between. CDR3 length: 11 amino acids.